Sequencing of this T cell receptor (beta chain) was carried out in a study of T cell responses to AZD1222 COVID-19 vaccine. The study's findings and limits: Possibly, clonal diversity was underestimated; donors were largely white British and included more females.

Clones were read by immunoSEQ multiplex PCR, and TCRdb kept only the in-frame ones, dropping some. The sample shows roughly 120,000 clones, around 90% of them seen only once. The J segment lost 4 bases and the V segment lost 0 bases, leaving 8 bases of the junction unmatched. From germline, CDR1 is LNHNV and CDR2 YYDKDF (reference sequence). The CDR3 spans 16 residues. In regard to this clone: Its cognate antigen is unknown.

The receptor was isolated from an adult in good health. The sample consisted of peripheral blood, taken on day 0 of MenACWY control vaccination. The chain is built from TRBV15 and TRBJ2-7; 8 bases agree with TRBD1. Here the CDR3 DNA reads TGTGCCACCAGCAGAGATGTAGGACAGGGAGTTTACGAGCAGTACTTC. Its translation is CATSRDVGQGVYEQYF.